This passage covers 10 T cell receptor beta chains from one sample sequenced in a study of CD8 T cells in ankylosing spondylitis. Study results and limitations: For ankylosing spondylitis blood, a TCR beta motif of several highly homologous variants appeared characteristic.

TCRdb redid the calling of the 5' RACE reads with MiXCR, one entry per CDR3 protein. Found here are under 550,000 distinct CDR3 sequences, approximately 26% of them singletons; the top ten hold approximately 1%. Their specific antigens are unknown. Sequencing was done on a sample of blood, either unsorted or a sorted T cell fraction (not recorded which). The receptor source for this set is a male donor with ankylosing spondylitis.

This clonotype has more than one count but fewer than ten. The chain recombines TRBV2 with TRBJ1-2; possible D gene TRBD1, 5 bases. CDR3 length equals 12 residues. In germline, CDR1 is SNHLY, CDR2 FYNNEI. The V end was cut by 4 bases, the J end by 8 bases, with 11 bases between. The CDR3 is CASSVRVGGYTF. The CDR3 nucleotides are TGTGCCAGCAGTGTCAGGGTTGGCGGCTACACCTTC.

The genes are TRBV24-1 and TRBJ2-7, with D possibly matching TRBD2 (6 bases). CDR1 is KGHDR, CDR2 SFDVKD, per germline. Trimming left V 8 bases short and J 3 bases short, with 13 bases between. The CDR3 consists of 13 residues. The CDR3 loop reads CATTQWGGYEQYF. The CDR3 DNA reads TGTGCCACCACCCAATGGGGAGGCTACGAGCAGTACTTC.

The chain couples TRBV24-1 to TRBJ1-3; D is ambiguous. The CDR3 has 15 amino acids. V dropped 3 bases and J dropped 2 bases, with 10 bases sitting between them. Germline CDR1 is KGHDR and CDR2 is SFDVKD. CDR3 bases: TGTGCCACCAGTGATGTTCAGATCACTGGAAACACCATATATTTT. This encodes CATSDVQITGNTIYF.

The chain is built from TRBV5-5 and TRBJ1-3; weak D call: TRBD1 (5 bases). This CDR3 region has 14 residues. Germline V gives CDR1 SGHKS, CDR2 YYEKEE (reference sequence). Between the trimmed V and J ends, which lost 2 bases and 0 bases, there was a span of 6 bases. The chain's CDR3 is CASSLGVSGNTIYF. CDR3 bases: TGTGCCAGCAGCTTAGGGGTCTCTGGAAACACCATATATTTT.

The rearrangement uses TRBV20-1 and TRBJ2-5; 9 bases fit TRBD2. Germline lookup yields CDR1 DFQATT and CDR2 SNEGSKA (reference sequence). With 6 bases clipped from V and 3 bases from J, the junction kept 8 bases outside the gene matches. The CDR3 runs to 14 residues. The CDR3 DNA reads TGCAGTGCCAATATAGCGGGAGTGAAAGAGACCCAGTACTTC. Its protein is CSANIAGVKETQYF.

The rearrangement uses TRBV6-5 and TRBJ2-1; no reliable D call. Trimming shortened V by 2 bases and J by 9 bases, and 20 bases separated the two germline ends. The CDR3 has 16 residues. The germline gives CDR1 MNHEY, CDR2 SVGAGI. CDR3: CASSYVLPGLTGEQFF. The CDR3 DNA follows: TGTGCCAGCAGTTACGTGCTCCCCGGTTTGACTGGTGAGCAGTTCTTC.

V usage is TRBV24-1 and J usage is TRBJ1-4, with no clear D. The CDR3 runs 13 residues. V shed 0 bases and J shed 10 bases, with 8 bases lying between them. CDR1 is KGHDR and CDR2 is SFDVKD in the germline V gene. The CDR3 DNA reads TGTGCCACCAGTGATTTGGTCGGTGGAAAACTGTTTTTT. Residues: CATSDLVGGKLFF.

The chain combines TRBV4-1 with TRBJ1-2; D is uncertain. V was cut by 0 bases and J by 5 bases, with 16 bases left in between. This CDR3 is 16 amino acids long. The germline CDR1 and CDR2 sequences are MGHRA and YSYEKL. CDR3 sequence (DNA): TGCGCCAGCAGCCAAGATATGGGCTCCCTGGGGTATGGCTACACCTTC. Its translation: CASSQDMGSLGYGYTF.

This clonotype was seen a few times. The chain combines TRBV3-1 with TRBJ2-5; 7 nucleotides line up with TRBD2. The CDR3 contains 14 residues. V gave up 0 bases and J gave up 2 bases; unmatched junction bases: 0. In germline, CDR1 is LGHDT, CDR2 YNNKEL (reference sequence). CDR3 region: CASSQEGGQETQYF. For the CDR3, the DNA is TGTGCCAGCAGCCAAGAGGGGGGGCAAGAGACCCAGTACTTC.

The table lists this clonotype with many counts. The chain employs TRBV5-1 and TRBJ1-1; D is possibly TRBD1 (5 bases). Germline V gene data show CDR1 as SGHRS and CDR2 as YFSETQ. There are 17 residues in the CDR3. Trimming took 2 bases from V and 1 from J, leaving 18 bases between them. In DNA form, the CDR3 reads TGCGCCAGCAGCTTCAAGGGGCCAATCACCCCGAACACTGAAGCTTTCTTT. Encoded protein: CASSFKGPITPNTEAFF.